This T cell receptor (beta chain) stems from a study of regulatory T cells in long-lasting Graves disease. V was cut by 0 bases and J by 7 bases, with 10 bases left in between. The CDR3 contains 13 residues. Germline CDR1 GTSNPN, CDR2 SVGIG (reference sequence). Time point described: newly diagnosed GD, antithyroid drugs for less than 3 months. There was RNA extracted from PBMCs, and the TCR library was made from it. Library construction for TCR beta used iRepertoire HTBI primers and Arm-PCR of CDR3 regions. TCRdb re-derived calls from the multiplex PCR reads in MiXCR, one entry per CDR3 protein. This repertoire shows about 430,000 distinct CDR3 sequences, approximately 15% found once; its top ten account for around 7.6%. The study's findings and limits: Sharing of public clonotypes was greater in persistent patients (over 2,500) than in new patients (roughly 1,000).

Note on this clonotype: The antigen remains undetermined.

The sample was also linked to a second study, of T cells in Graves' hyperthyroidism and ophthalmopathy. That source notes: In the first-round RT-PCR of the TCR CDR3, the HTBI primer set was used.

The chain recombines TRBV30 with TRBJ2-1; D is undetermined. The source of this sequence is a woman in her thirties or forties with Graves disease. The sequencing used peripheral blood mononuclear cells (PBMCs), collected at new diagnosis, from a patient treated with antithyroid drugs. The CDR3 reads CAWSVALQNEQFF. CDR3 in DNA: TGTGCCTGGAGTGTAGCGCTTCAGAATGAGCAGTTCTTC.